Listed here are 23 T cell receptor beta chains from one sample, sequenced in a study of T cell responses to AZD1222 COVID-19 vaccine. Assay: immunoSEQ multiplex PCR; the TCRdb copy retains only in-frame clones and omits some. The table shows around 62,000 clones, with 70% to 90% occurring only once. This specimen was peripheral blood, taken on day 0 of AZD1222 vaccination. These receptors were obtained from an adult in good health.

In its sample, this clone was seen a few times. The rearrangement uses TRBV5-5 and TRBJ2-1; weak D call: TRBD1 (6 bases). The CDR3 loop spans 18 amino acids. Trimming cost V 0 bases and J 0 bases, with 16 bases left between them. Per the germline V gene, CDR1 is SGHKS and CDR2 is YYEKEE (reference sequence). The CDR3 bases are TGTGCCAGCAGCTTGGTCGGTCGGGGACAAACCTCCTACAATGAGCAGTTCTTC. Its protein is CASSLVGRGQTSYNEQFF.

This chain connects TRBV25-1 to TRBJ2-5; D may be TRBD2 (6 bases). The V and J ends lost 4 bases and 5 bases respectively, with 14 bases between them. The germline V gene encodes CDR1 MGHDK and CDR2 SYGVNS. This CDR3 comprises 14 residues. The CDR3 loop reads CASSALGGLETQYF. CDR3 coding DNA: TGTGCCAGCAGTGCTCTGGGGGGTCTGGAGACCCAGTACTTC. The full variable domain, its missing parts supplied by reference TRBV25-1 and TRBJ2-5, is EADIYQTPRYLVIGTGKKITLECSQTMGHDKMYWYQQDPGMELHLIHYSYGVNSTEKGDLSSESTVSRIRTEHFPLTLESARPSHTSQYLCASSALGGLETQYFGPGTRLLVL.

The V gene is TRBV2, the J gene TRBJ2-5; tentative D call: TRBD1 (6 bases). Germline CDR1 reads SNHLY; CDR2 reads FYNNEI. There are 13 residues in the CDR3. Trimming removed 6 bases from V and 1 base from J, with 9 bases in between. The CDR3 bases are TGTGCCAGCAGCGGACAGACCCAAGAGACCCAGTACTTC. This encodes CASSGQTQETQYF.

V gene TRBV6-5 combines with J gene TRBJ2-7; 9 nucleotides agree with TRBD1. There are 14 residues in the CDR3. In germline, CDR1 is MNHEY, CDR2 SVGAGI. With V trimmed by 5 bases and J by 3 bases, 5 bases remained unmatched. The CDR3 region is CASSSRDRVYEQYF. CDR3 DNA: TGTGCCAGCAGTAGCCGGGACAGGGTCTACGAGCAGTACTTC.

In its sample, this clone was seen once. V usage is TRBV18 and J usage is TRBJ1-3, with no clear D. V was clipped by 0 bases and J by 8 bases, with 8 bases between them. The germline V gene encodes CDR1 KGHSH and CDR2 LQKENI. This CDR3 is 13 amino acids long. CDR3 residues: CASSPPEGHTIYF. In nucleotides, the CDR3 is TGTGCCAGCTCACCACCGGAGGGTCACACCATATATTTT.

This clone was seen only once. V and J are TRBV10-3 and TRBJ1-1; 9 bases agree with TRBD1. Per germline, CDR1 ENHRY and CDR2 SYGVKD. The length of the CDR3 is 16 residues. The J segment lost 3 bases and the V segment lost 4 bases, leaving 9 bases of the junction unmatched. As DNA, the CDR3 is TGTGCCATCAGTGTCATACAGGGGGCGCGGGACACTGAAGCTTTCTTT. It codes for CAISVIQGARDTEAFF.

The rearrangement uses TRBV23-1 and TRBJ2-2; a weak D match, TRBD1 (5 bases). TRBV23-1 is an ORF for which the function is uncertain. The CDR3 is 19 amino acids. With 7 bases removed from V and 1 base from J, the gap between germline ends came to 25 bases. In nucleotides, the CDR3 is TGCGCCAGCACCAACCACCTCCTCCTGACAGAATGGAACACCGGGGAGCTGTTTTTT. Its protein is CASTNHLLLTEWNTGELFF.

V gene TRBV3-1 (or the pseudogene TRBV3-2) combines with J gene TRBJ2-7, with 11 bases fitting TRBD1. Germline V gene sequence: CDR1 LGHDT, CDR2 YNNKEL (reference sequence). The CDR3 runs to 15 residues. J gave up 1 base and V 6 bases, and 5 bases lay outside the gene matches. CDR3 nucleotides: TGTGCCAGCAGTGCCGGGACAGGGGGATCCTACGAGCAGTACTTC. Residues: CASSAGTGGSYEQYF.

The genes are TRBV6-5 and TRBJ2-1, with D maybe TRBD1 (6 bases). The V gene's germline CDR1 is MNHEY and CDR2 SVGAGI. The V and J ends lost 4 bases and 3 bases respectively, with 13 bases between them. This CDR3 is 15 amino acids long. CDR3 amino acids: CASSSGASGYNEQFF. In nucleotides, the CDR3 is TGTGCCAGCAGTTCAGGGGCGTCGGGCTACAATGAGCAGTTCTTC.

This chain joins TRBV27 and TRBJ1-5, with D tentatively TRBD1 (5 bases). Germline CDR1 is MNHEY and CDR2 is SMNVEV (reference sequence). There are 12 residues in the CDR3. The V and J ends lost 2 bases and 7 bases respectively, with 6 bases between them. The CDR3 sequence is CASSLAGQPQHF. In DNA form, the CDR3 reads TGTGCCAGCAGTTTAGCAGGGCAGCCCCAGCATTTT.

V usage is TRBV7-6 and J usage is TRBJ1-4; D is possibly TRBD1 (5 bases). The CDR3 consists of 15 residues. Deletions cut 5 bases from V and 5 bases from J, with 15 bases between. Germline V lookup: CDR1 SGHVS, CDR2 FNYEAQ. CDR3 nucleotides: TGTGCCAGCAGCAAAGGCCCTGGGACGAATGAAAAACTGTTTTTT. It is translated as CASSKGPGTNEKLFF.

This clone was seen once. In DNA form, the CDR3 reads TGCGCCAGCAGCCAAGTTGGCGGCAGGAACACTGAAGCTTTCTTT. Translated, it gives CASSQVGGRNTEAFF. This chain connects TRBV4-1 to TRBJ1-1; no clear D. Germline V gene sequence: CDR1 MGHRA, CDR2 YSYEKL. The V end was cut by 1 base, the J end by 1 base, with 10 bases between. The CDR3 has 15 amino acids.

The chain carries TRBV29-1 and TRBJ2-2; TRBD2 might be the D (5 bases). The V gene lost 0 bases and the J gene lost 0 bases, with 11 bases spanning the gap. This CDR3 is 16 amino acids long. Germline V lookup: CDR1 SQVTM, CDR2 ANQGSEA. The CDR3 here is CSVEDSGLANTGELFF. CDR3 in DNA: TGCAGCGTTGAAGATTCAGGACTGGCGAACACCGGGGAGCTGTTTTTT.

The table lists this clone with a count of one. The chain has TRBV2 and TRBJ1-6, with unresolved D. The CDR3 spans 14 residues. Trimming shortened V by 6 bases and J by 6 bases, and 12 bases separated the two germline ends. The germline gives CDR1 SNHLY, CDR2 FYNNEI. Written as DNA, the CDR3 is TGTGCCAGCAGGGAACAGAGGCTTAATTCACCCCTCCACTTT. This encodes CASREQRLNSPLHF.

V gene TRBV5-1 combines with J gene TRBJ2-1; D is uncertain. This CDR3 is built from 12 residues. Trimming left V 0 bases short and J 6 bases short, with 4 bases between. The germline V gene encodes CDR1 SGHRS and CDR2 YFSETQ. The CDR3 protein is CASSLEFNEQFF. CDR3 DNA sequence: TGCGCCAGCAGCTTGGAGTTCAATGAGCAGTTCTTC.

This CDR3 is CASSPTEYNSPLHF. The DNA of the CDR3 is TGTGCCAGCTCACCCACAGAGTATAATTCACCCCTCCACTTT. The chain combines TRBV18 with TRBJ1-6; D is unclear. The CDR3 consists of 14 residues. Germline V gene data show CDR1 as KGHSH and CDR2 as LQKENI. V lost 3 bases and J 4 bases, leaving 7 bases between the germline ends. Full variable domain (outside the CDR3, taken from reference TRBV18 and TRBJ1-6): NAGVMQNPRHLVRRRGQEARLRCSPMKGHSHVYWYRQLPEEGLKFMVYLQKENIIDESGMPKERFSAEFPKEGPSILRIQQVVRGDSAAYFCASSPTEYNSPLHFGNGTRLTVT.

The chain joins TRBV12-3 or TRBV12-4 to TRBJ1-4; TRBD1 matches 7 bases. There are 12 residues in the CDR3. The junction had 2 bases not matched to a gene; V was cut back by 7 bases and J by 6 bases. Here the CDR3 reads CASKGADEKLFF. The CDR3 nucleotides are TGTGCCAGCAAGGGGGCAGATGAAAAACTGTTTTTT.

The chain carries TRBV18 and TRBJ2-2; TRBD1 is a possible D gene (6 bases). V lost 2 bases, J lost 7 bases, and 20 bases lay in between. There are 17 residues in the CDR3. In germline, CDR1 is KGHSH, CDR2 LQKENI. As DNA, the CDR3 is TGTGCCAGCTCACCAGCTACCGGGACATTCGTCGGCGGGGAGCTGTTTTTT. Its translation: CASSPATGTFVGGELFF.

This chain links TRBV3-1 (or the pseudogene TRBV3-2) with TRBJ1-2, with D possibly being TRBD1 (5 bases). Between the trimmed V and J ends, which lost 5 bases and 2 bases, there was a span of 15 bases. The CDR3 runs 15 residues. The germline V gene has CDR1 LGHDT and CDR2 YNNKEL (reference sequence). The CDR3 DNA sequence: TGTGCCAGCAGCGCCCCTACCGCAGGGAACTATGGCTACACCTTC. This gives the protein CASSAPTAGNYGYTF.

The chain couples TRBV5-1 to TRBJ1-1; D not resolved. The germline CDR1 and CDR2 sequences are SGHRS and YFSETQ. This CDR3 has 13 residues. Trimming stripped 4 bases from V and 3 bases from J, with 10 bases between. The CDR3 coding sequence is TGCGCCAGCAGCGGGATGGGGTACACTGAAGCTTTCTTT. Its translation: CASSGMGYTEAFF.

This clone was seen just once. The CDR3 nucleotides are TGTGCCATCAGTGAGTCCTGGGAAGAGACCCAGTACTTC. Its translation: CAISESWEETQYF. The V gene is TRBV10-3, the J gene TRBJ2-5; the D is unclear. In germline, CDR1 is ENHRY, CDR2 SYGVKD. The CDR3 runs 13 residues. V lost 0 bases, J lost 3 bases, and 5 bases lay in between.

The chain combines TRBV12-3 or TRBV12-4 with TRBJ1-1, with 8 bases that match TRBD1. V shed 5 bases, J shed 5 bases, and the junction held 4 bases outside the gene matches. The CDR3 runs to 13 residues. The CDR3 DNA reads TGTGCCAGCAGTCTACAGGGGGTGACTGAAGCTTTCTTT. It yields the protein CASSLQGVTEAFF.

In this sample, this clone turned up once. The CDR3 sequence is CASSHLGEGRDQPQHF. CDR3 sequence (DNA): TGTGCCAGCAGCCACCTAGGAGAGGGGAGGGATCAGCCCCAGCATTTT. The chain is built from TRBV4-2 and TRBJ1-5; tentative D call: TRBD1 (5 bases). The V end was cut by 3 bases, the J end by 5 bases, with 17 bases between. CDR3 length: 16 amino acids. The germline V gene has CDR1 LGHNA and CDR2 YNFKEQ.